The clone carrying this T cell receptor (beta chain) was detected ten times or more. V was clipped by 1 base and J by 10 bases, with 8 bases between them. This CDR3 comprises 13 residues. The germline V gene has CDR1 LNHDA and CDR2 SQIVND (reference sequence). These data are taken from a study of Graves' ophthalmopathy and Graves' hyperthyroidism. About the study: Blood was drawn at initial diagnosis, before any treatment.

Amplification targeted the TCR beta CDR3 regions, with RNA transcripts as the source material. Investigators did first-round RT-PCR with HTBI primers, then second-round multiplex PCR. Each CDR3 protein is one row after TCRdb ran MiXCR on the multiplex PCR reads. The sample shows hundreds of thousands of distinct CDR3 sequences, 15% to 19% of them seen only once. The specimen was peripheral blood. J is TRBJ1-6 and V is TRBV19; D may be TRBD1 (5 bases). The sequence derives from a woman aged 18-29 years with stable Graves' hyperthyroidism. The DNA of the CDR3 is TGTGCCAGTAGTATAGCTGGGGACTCACCCCTCCACTTT. It encodes CASSIAGDSPLHF.